These 2 T cell receptor beta chains were sequenced from one sample in a study of response to subunit inactivated influenza vaccine. TCRdb reanalysed the RT-PCR reads using MiXCR and keeps one entry per CDR3 protein. The sample has 550,000 to 600,000 distinct CDR3 sequences; approximately 12% are singletons. The sample consisted of PBMCs from blood, taken on the day of vaccination. The source is a man aged 50-60 years who received an inactivated influenza vaccine.

The sample holds a few counts of this clonotype. The chain employs TRBV2 and TRBJ2-7; D might be TRBD2 (6 bases). The CDR3 is 12 residues long. Trimming left V 11 bases short and J 3 bases short, with 14 bases between. The germline V gene encodes CDR1 SNHLY and CDR2 FYNNEI. CDR3 nucleotide sequence: TGTGCCGGAGGGACGGATGGCTACGAGCAGTACTTC. Its translation: CAGGTDGYEQYF.

This clonotype was detected a few times. This CDR3 is CASSWGQGAELFF. CDR3 DNA sequence: TGCGCCAGCAGCTGGGGACAGGGTGCAGAACTGTTTTTT. This chain links TRBV5-1 with TRBJ1-4, with 9 nucleotides matching TRBD1. The V and J ends lost 3 bases and 12 bases, in that order; junction bases with no gene match: 6. This CDR3 spans 13 amino acids. The V gene's germline CDR1 is SGHRS and CDR2 YFSETQ.